Listed here are 22 T cell receptor beta chains from one sample, sequenced in a study of Ad26.COV2.S vaccination and SARS-CoV-2 variants. Treatment reported: roughly 19 received Ad26.COV2.S at low or high dose, single or two shots; roughly five received placebo; per-sample allocation not given. Following the first vaccine or placebo injection, samples were taken on day 63. The assay was immunoSEQ multiplex PCR, and TCRdb's table has in-frame clones only and misses some. The sample has some 400,000 clones; approximately 91% are singletons. Here the sequenced sample was peripheral blood, taken in a trial of Ad26.COV2.S vaccine versus placebo. These receptor sequences come from a person aged 18-65 years who received the Ad26.COV2.S COVID-19 vaccine or a placebo.

DNA of the CDR3: TGTGCCAGCACCGGGGGGGAAAGGCGGATCGACGATGAGCAGTTCTTC. It translates to CASTGGERRIDDEQFF. This chain joins TRBV6-4 and TRBJ2-1; the match to TRBD2 covers 8 bases. The CDR3 is 16 amino acids. CDR1 is MRHNA and CDR2 is SNTAGT in the germline V gene. The J segment lost 8 bases and the V segment lost 7 bases, leaving 16 bases of the junction unmatched.

The chain couples TRBV14 to TRBJ1-1; TRBD1 is a possible D gene (5 bases). The CDR3 totals 15 residues. Germline V gene sequence: CDR1 SGHDN, CDR2 FVKESK. V was pared by 1 base and J by 4 bases, with 13 bases between. The CDR3 DNA reads TGTGCCAGCAGCCAAGGGGGGGGACGGGGCACTGAAGCTTTCTTT. Amino acids: CASSQGGGRGTEAFF.

The chain has TRBV27 and TRBJ2-1; 14 nucleotides line up with TRBD2. CDR3 length equals 16 residues. Germline CDR1 reads MNHEY; CDR2 reads SMNVEV (reference sequence). Trimming took 6 bases from V and 6 from J; bases not matched to a gene: 7. In DNA, the CDR3 is TGTGCCAGCAGGCCAAGCGGGACTAGCGGGAGCAATGAGCAGTTCTTC. Residues: CASRPSGTSGSNEQFF.

V usage is TRBV24-1 and J usage is TRBJ1-5, with a weak D call TRBD1 (6 bases). CDR3 length: 18 residues. The germline V and J ends were trimmed by 3 bases and 0 bases, with 17 bases remaining between them. CDR1 is KGHDR and CDR2 is SFDVKD in the germline V gene. As DNA, the CDR3 is TGTGCCACCAGTGATGCAAATATCGACAGGCATAGCAATCAGCCCCAGCATTTT. It yields the protein CATSDANIDRHSNQPQHF.

The rearrangement links TRBV7-2 to TRBJ2-3; 14 bases map to TRBD2. The V and J ends lost 0 bases and 4 bases, in that order; junction bases with no gene match: 3. This CDR3 region has 17 residues. The germline V gene has CDR1 SGHTA and CDR2 FQGNSA. The CDR3 protein is CASSLAPGLAGADTQYF. The CDR3 bases are TGTGCCAGCAGCTTAGCGCCGGGACTAGCGGGAGCAGATACGCAGTATTTT. Filled out from reference TRBV7-2 and TRBJ2-3, the complete variable domain reads GAGVSQSPSNKVTEKGKDVELRCDPISGHTALYWYRQSLGQGLEFLIYFQGNSAPDKSGLPSDRFSAERTGGSVSTLTIQRTQQEDSAVYLCASSLAPGLAGADTQYFGPGTRLTVL.

Comments on this clone: This specimen includes other DNA sequences encoding the same CDR3. The chain uses TRBV28 and TRBJ2-7; D could derive from TRBD1 or TRBD2 (5 bases each). Trimming shortened V by 2 bases and J by 6 bases, and 14 bases separated the two germline ends. CDR1 is MDHEN, CDR2 SYDVKM, per germline. There are 14 residues in the CDR3. This chain's CDR3 is CASSLQGGGREQYF. The CDR3, as DNA: TGTGCCAGCAGTTTACAGGGTGGGGGACGCGAGCAGTACTTC.

V is TRBV11-3 and J is TRBJ1-4, with a possible D match to TRBD1 (5 bases). Trimming removed 3 bases from V and 7 bases from J, with 12 bases in between. Germline V gene lookup returns CDR1 SGHNT and CDR2 YENEEA. This CDR3 has 14 amino acids. The CDR3 region is CASSFRAGGEKLFF. The CDR3 bases are TGTGCCAGCAGCTTCCGGGCCGGGGGTGAAAAACTGTTTTTT. Based on the CDR3 plus reference TRBV11-3 and TRBJ1-4, the full variable domain is EAGVVQSPRYKIIEKKQPVAFWCNPISGHNTLYWYLQNLGQGPELLIRYENEEAVDDSQLPKDRFSAERLKGVDSTLKIQPAELGDSAVYLCASSFRAGGEKLFFGSGTQLSVL.

In this sample, this clone turned up once. This sequence joins TRBV11-2 and TRBJ2-5; D is undetermined. The CDR3 loop spans 15 amino acids. V was shortened by 4 bases and J by 5 bases, with 17 bases between the two germline ends. Germline V gene sequence: CDR1 SGHAT, CDR2 FQNNGV. The CDR3 loop is CASSSTMMRRETQYF. The CDR3 nucleotides read TGTGCCAGCAGCTCTACCATGATGAGGCGGGAGACCCAGTACTTC.

The chain has TRBV9 and TRBJ2-7; TRBD1 matches at 7 bases. Trimming at V came to 4 bases and at J to 2 bases, leaving 9 bases not matched to a gene. CDR1 SGDLS and CDR2 YYNGEE come from the germline V gene. The CDR3 length is 15 residues. CDR3 sequence (DNA): TGTGCCAGCAGCAGACAGGGCCGAAACCCCTACGAGCAGTACTTC. Its protein is CASSRQGRNPYEQYF.

This chain connects TRBV2 to TRBJ2-3; TRBD1 aligns across 8 bases. The CDR3 is 15 residues long. The germline V gene has CDR1 SNHLY and CDR2 FYNNEI. V trimming: 6 bases; J trimming: 2 bases; junction bases outside the gene matches: 7. CDR3 protein: CASSVDRGPTDTQYF. The CDR3 DNA sequence: TGTGCCAGCAGCGTCGACAGGGGCCCCACAGATACGCAGTATTTT.

This clone was recorded once. The rearrangement joins TRBV28 to TRBJ1-1; D not resolved. The CDR3 contains 17 residues. The V end lost 6 bases, the J end lost 8 bases, and 28 bases lay between the germline ends. Germline V lookup: CDR1 MDHEN, CDR2 SYDVKM. The CDR3 region has the DNA TGTGCCAGCAGGGGTCTAGGGATCAGGAAAGGTCCCTACGAAGCTTTCTTT. Its protein product is CASRGLGIRKGPYEAFF.

This rearrangement joins TRBV9 to TRBJ2-2; TRBD2 matches at 8 bases. The length of the CDR3 is 15 residues. The germline V gene encodes CDR1 SGDLS and CDR2 YYNGEE. V gave up 4 bases and J gave up 3 bases; unmatched junction bases: 5. CDR3 sequence reads: CASSPGGGDTGELFF. In nucleotides, the CDR3 is TGTGCCAGCAGCCCCGGGGGGGGTGACACCGGGGAGCTGTTTTTT.

The rearrangement joins TRBV30 to TRBJ1-5; D uncertain. This CDR3 spans 12 amino acids. The V end lost 3 bases, the J end lost 8 bases, and 11 bases lay between the germline ends. Germline V gene sequence: CDR1 GTSNPN, CDR2 SVGIG (reference sequence). The CDR3 is CAWSDAGEPQHF. CDR3 nucleotide sequence: TGTGCCTGGAGCGACGCCGGGGAGCCCCAGCATTTT.

The chain recombines TRBV11-3 with TRBJ2-7; D is unclear. From germline, CDR1 is SGHNT and CDR2 YENEEA. This CDR3 spans 13 amino acids. The ends were cut back, 3 bases at V and 3 bases at J, with 9 bases in the middle. The CDR3 protein is CASSFSEIYEQYF. The CDR3 nucleotides read TGTGCCAGCAGCTTTTCGGAAATCTACGAGCAGTACTTC. Based on the CDR3 plus reference TRBV11-3 and TRBJ2-7, the full variable domain is EAGVVQSPRYKIIEKKQPVAFWCNPISGHNTLYWYLQNLGQGPELLIRYENEEAVDDSQLPKDRFSAERLKGVDSTLKIQPAELGDSAVYLCASSFSEIYEQYFGPGTRLTVT.

The chain employs TRBV7-9 and TRBJ1-1; unclear D gene. This CDR3 comprises 11 residues. Between the trimmed V and J ends, which lost 8 bases and 7 bases, there was a span of 11 bases. The germline V gene encodes CDR1 SEHNR and CDR2 FQNEAQ (reference sequence). The DNA of the CDR3 is TGTGCCAGCTCCAGCCTGAATGAAGCTTTCTTT. Protein: CASSSLNEAFF.

This sequence joins TRBV12-3 or TRBV12-4 and TRBJ1-2; D possibly corresponds to TRBD1 (5 bases). V was shortened by 4 bases and J by 8 bases, with 11 bases between the two germline ends. This CDR3 has 12 amino acids. CDR3 sequence (DNA): TGTGCCAGCAGTTCCCGTTGGGACGGCTACACCTTC. Its protein is CASSSRWDGYTF.

The chain carries TRBV15 and TRBJ2-7, with D perhaps being TRBD1 or TRBD2 (5 bases each). CDR1 LNHNV and CDR2 YYDKDF come from the germline V gene (reference sequence). The V gene lost 8 bases and the J gene lost 3 bases, with 14 bases spanning the gap. The CDR3 runs to 13 residues. The CDR3 loop is CATHWGTFYEQYF. The DNA for the CDR3 is TGTGCCACCCATTGGGGGACCTTCTACGAGCAGTACTTC.

This chain joins TRBV4-3 and TRBJ1-2; D is perhaps TRBD1 (5 bases). Deletions cut 0 bases from V and 8 bases from J, with 13 bases between. The CDR3 runs to 14 residues. Germline V CDR1 and CDR2: LGHNA, YSLEER. The CDR3 sequence is CASSQESRANGYTF. In DNA form, the CDR3 reads TGCGCCAGCAGCCAAGAAAGCAGGGCAAACGGCTACACCTTC.

This clone has more than one count but fewer than ten. The CDR3 nucleotides read TGCGCCAGCAGCCAAGATGGGACAGGGACTGACGAGCAGTACTTC. Translated: CASSQDGTGTDEQYF. The chain links TRBV4-3 to TRBJ2-7; TRBD1 matches 9 bases. The V and J ends lost 0 bases and 5 bases, in that order; junction bases with no gene match: 5. The length of the CDR3 is 15 residues. Germline V gene lookup returns CDR1 LGHNA and CDR2 YSLEER.

V usage is TRBV10-3 and J usage is TRBJ2-3; tentatively, D is TRBD1 (5 bases). Per the germline V gene, CDR1 is ENHRY and CDR2 is SYGVKD. The CDR3 runs 12 residues. The V and J ends lost 10 bases and 6 bases respectively, with 14 bases between them. DNA of the CDR3: TGTGCCAGCTCTAGGGGTGGGGATACGCAGTATTTT. Residues: CASSRGGDTQYF.

The gene calls are TRBV5-4 and TRBJ2-7; TRBD2 might be the D (6 bases). CDR3 length equals 16 residues. In germline, CDR1 is SGHNT, CDR2 YYREEE (reference sequence). Trimming removed 1 base from V and 0 bases from J, with 14 bases in between. The CDR3 reads CASSLSSGASSYEQYF. As DNA, the CDR3 is TGTGCCAGCAGCTTGTCTTCGGGAGCCTCCTCCTACGAGCAGTACTTC.

The CDR3 nucleotides are TGTGCCAGCAGTTTAAATGCAGGCTACGAGCAGTACTTC. Its protein is CASSLNAGYEQYF. The gene calls are TRBV28 and TRBJ2-7; D call uncertain. This CDR3 contains 13 residues. Deletions cut 2 bases from V and 3 bases from J, with 8 bases between. Germline V gene data show CDR1 as MDHEN and CDR2 as SYDVKM.